The clone carrying this T cell receptor (beta chain) was seen ten or more times. Its matching antigen is unknown. The CDR3 end falls 3 residues outside the read, so it is completed with the germline J gene. Losses at the gene ends were 4 bases for V and 5 bases for J; bases not matched to a gene: 9. Germline CDR1 and CDR2: SGHRS and YFSETQ. The CDR3 covers 15 residues. This specimen comes from a study of T cell clonality in common variable immunodeficiency. Most patients and controls had Caucasian heritage. Generated by immunoSEQ multiplex PCR, the TCRdb table keeps only in-frame clones and is missing some. This sample comprises 50,000 to 60,000 clones, none seen once only. Findings of the study overall: What drives increased CVID clonality needs T cell subpopulation sequencing. Fewer deletions and N-nucleotide insertions were reportedly seen in common variable immunodeficiency TCR beta sequences. CVID subjects shared fewer TCRbeta clones than healthy controls did.

Material for sequencing was peripheral blood mononuclear cells. The sequence was obtained from a person aged 18 to 75 in good health. V usage is TRBV5-1 and J usage is TRBJ1-5; 7 nucleotides line up with TRBD1. CDR3 residues: CASSITGTEDQPQHF. Partial CDR3 DNA: TGCGCCAGCAGCATCACCGGGACAGAGGATCAGCCC.